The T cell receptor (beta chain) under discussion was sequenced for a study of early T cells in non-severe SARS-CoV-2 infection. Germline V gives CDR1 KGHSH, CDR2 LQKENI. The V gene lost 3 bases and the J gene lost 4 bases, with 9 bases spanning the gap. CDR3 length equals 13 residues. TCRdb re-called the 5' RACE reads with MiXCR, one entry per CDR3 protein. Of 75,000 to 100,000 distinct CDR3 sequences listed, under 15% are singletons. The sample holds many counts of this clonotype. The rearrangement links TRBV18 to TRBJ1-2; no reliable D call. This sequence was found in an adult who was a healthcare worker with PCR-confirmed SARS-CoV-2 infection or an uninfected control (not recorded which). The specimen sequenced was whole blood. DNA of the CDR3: TGTGCCAGCTCACCTAACGTGGTCTATGGCTACACCTTC. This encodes CASSPNVVYGYTF.